The 20 T cell receptor beta chains in this list originate from one sample, sequenced in a study of OX40 agonist ivuxolimab in advanced cancers. The repertoire was sequenced with immunoSEQ multiplex PCR; TCRdb's copy has only in-frame clones and lacks some. The sample gives more than 70,000 clones, 75% to 95% of which show up once; around 1.5% is in the top ten. This material consisted of CD4+ or CD8+ T cells sorted from blood, taken in a trial of the OX40 agonist ivuxolimab. All receptors come from an adult with an advanced solid tumor such as melanoma, head and neck, liver or kidney cancer.

The CDR3 loop reads CASSLTEQGRGGELFF. CDR3 DNA sequence: TGTGCCAGCAGCCTAACCGAACAGGGGAGAGGCGGGGAGCTGTTTTTT. This chain uses TRBV7-9 with TRBJ2-2; the match to TRBD1 covers 7 bases. Unmatched junction bases numbered 13, after V lost 5 bases and J lost 7 bases. The CDR3 covers 16 residues. Germline V gene data show CDR1 as SEHNR and CDR2 as FQNEAQ (reference sequence).

The rearrangement joins TRBV19 to TRBJ1-5; D may be TRBD1 (5 bases). The CDR3 totals 14 residues. V lost 4 bases and J lost 11, with 18 bases in between. CDR1 is LNHDA and CDR2 is SQIVND in the germline V gene (reference sequence). CDR3 residues: CASSTLVGVNAQHF. CDR3 in DNA: TGTGCCAGTAGTACCCTCGTGGGGGTGAACGCCCAGCATTTT. The whole variable domain, filled in from reference TRBV19 and TRBJ1-5, reads DGGITQSPKYLFRKEGQNVTLSCEQNLNHDAMYWYRQDPGQGLRLIYYSQIVNDFQKGDIAEGYSVSREKKESFPLTVTSAQKNPTAFYLCASSTLVGVNAQHFGDGTRLSIL.

The rearrangement joins TRBV28 to TRBJ2-1; TRBD2 is a possible D gene (6 bases). V was cut by 7 bases and J by 10 bases, with 14 bases left in between. Germline CDR1 and CDR2: MDHEN and SYDVKM. The CDR3 runs 12 residues. The CDR3 coding sequence is TGTGCCAGCACCTCCTTCGCGGGAGAGCAGTTCTTC. Amino acid sequence: CASTSFAGEQFF.

There are a few counts of this clone. The chain employs TRBV28 and TRBJ2-7, with D perhaps assigned TRBD1 or TRBD2 (5 bases each). The CDR3 length is 15 residues. Per the germline V gene, CDR1 is MDHEN and CDR2 is SYDVKM. Trimming stripped 6 bases from V and 7 bases from J, with 22 bases between. As DNA, the CDR3 is TGTGCCAGCAGCCTCTGGGACCTGGGGAAAGGAGAGCAGTACTTC. Protein: CASSLWDLGKGEQYF.

The chain carries TRBV5-4 and TRBJ2-7; no clear D gene. The ends were cut back, 3 bases at V and 0 bases at J, with 13 bases in the middle. Germline lookup yields CDR1 SGHNT and CDR2 YYREEE (reference sequence). CDR3 size: 15 residues. CDR3 nucleotide sequence: TGTGCCAGCAGCTCACCCGGCATGAGCTCCTACGAGCAGTACTTC. This gives the protein CASSSPGMSSYEQYF.

This clone showed up just once. This sequence joins TRBV4-1 and TRBJ2-1; D may be TRBD2 (5 bases). The length of the CDR3 is 15 residues. V was trimmed by 1 base and J by 7 bases, leaving 14 bases between them. The germline V gene has CDR1 MGHRA and CDR2 YSYEKL. The CDR3 bases are TGCGCCAGCAGCCAAGCAGAACTAGTTAAGAATGAGCAGTTCTTC. As protein: CASSQAELVKNEQFF.

This clone was seen just once. The V gene is TRBV5-4, the J gene TRBJ1-1, with TRBD1 matching over 10 bases. Trimming cost V 0 bases and J 6 bases; bases outside gene matches: 2. The CDR3 sequence is 14 residues long. CDR1 is SGHNT and CDR2 is YYREEE in the germline V gene (reference sequence). The chain's CDR3 is CASSLGDRGAEAFF. The CDR3 DNA follows: TGTGCCAGCAGCTTGGGGGACAGGGGCGCTGAAGCTTTCTTT. Filled out from reference TRBV5-4 and TRBJ1-1, the complete variable domain reads ETGVTQSPTHLIKTRGQQVTLRCSSQSGHNTVSWYQQALGQGPQFIFQYYREEENGRGNFPPRFSGLQFPNYSSELNVNALELDDSALYLCASSLGDRGAEAFFGQGTRLTVV.

The sample holds one count of this clone. V is TRBV19 and J is TRBJ2-7, with 9 positions matching TRBD2. V shed 3 bases and J 6 bases; nucleotides not matched to a gene: 9. The CDR3 consists of 15 residues. Per germline, CDR1 LNHDA and CDR2 SQIVND (reference sequence). The CDR3 protein is CASSIGAGGPSEQYF. The CDR3 bases are TGTGCCAGTAGTATCGGTGCGGGAGGGCCCTCCGAGCAGTACTTC.

The chain recombines TRBV28 with TRBJ2-3, with TRBD2 identical over 9 bases. The V gene end was trimmed by 5 bases and the J gene end by 0 bases; junction bases not matched to a gene: 9. CDR3 length equals 17 residues. The germline CDR1 and CDR2 sequences are MDHEN and SYDVKM. The DNA for the CDR3 is TGTGCCAGCAGTCCCGGGACTAGCAGCCAAAGCACAGATACGCAGTATTTT. Amino acid sequence: CASSPGTSSQSTDTQYF.

The rearrangement joins TRBV28 to TRBJ2-2; 8 positions agree with TRBD1. J lost 4 bases, V lost 1 base, and 5 bases had no gene match. Germline assignment: CDR1 MDHEN and CDR2 SYDVKM. The CDR3 extends over 16 amino acids. CDR3 nucleotides: TGTGCCAGCAGTTTATCGCGGACAGGGCCCACCGGGGAGCTGTTTTTT. Residues: CASSLSRTGPTGELFF.

This chain connects TRBV7-9 to TRBJ2-5; 8 positions match TRBD2. Losses at the gene ends were 5 bases for V and 4 bases for J; bases not matched to a gene: 12. Germline V lookup: CDR1 SEHNR, CDR2 FQNEAQ (reference sequence). CDR3 length: 16 residues. The CDR3 protein is CASSIFGSGSRETQYF. The CDR3 DNA follows: TGTGCCAGCAGCATCTTCGGGAGCGGGAGTCGAGAGACCCAGTACTTC.

The chain employs TRBV7-2 and TRBJ2-1; no definite D call. Trimming cost V 5 bases and J 8 bases, with 7 bases left between them. Germline CDR1 and CDR2: SGHTA and FQGNSA. CDR3 length: 11 residues. CDR3 sequence (DNA): TGTGCCAGCAGCCAAACTGATGAGCAGTTCTTC. Translating gives CASSQTDEQFF.

This clone was counted between two and nine times. The chain couples TRBV5-5 to TRBJ2-2, with D unresolved. The CDR3 is 15 amino acids. From germline, CDR1 is SGHKS and CDR2 YYEKEE (reference sequence). Trimming cost V 3 bases and J 1 base, with 10 bases left between them. This CDR3 is CASSWGGGNTGELFF. In DNA, the CDR3 is TGTGCCAGCAGCTGGGGTGGCGGGAACACCGGGGAGCTGTTTTTT.

The rearrangement uses TRBV11-3 and TRBJ2-7; TRBD1 aligns across 8 bases. The CDR3 has 15 amino acids. Germline V gives CDR1 SGHNT, CDR2 YENEEA. Losses at the gene ends were 4 bases for V and 5 bases for J; bases not matched to a gene: 10. CDR3 in amino acids: CASSSDREVLDEQYF. The CDR3 DNA reads TGTGCCAGCAGCTCGGACAGGGAAGTATTAGACGAGCAGTACTTC.

This chain uses TRBV5-6 with TRBJ2-7; weak D call: TRBD1 (6 bases). Germline V gives CDR1 SGHDT, CDR2 YYEEEE. Between the trimmed V and J ends, which lost 4 bases and 0 bases, there was a span of 17 bases. This CDR3 has 16 amino acids. CDR3 DNA sequence: TGTGCCAGCAGCCCATTGGACAGATTAAGCTCCTACGAGCAGTACTTC. Translating it yields CASSPLDRLSSYEQYF.

The chain carries TRBV11-3 and TRBJ2-3; unclear D gene. V was cut by 7 bases and J by 4 bases, with 9 bases left in between. The CDR3 covers 12 residues. The germline V gene encodes CDR1 SGHNT and CDR2 YENEEA. DNA of the CDR3: TGTGCCAGCAAATTAGGGTCAGATACGCAGTATTTT. Translated: CASKLGSDTQYF.

V usage is TRBV18 and J usage is TRBJ2-1; TRBD2 matches at 8 bases. Germline values: CDR1 KGHSH, CDR2 LQKENI. The V gene end was trimmed by 3 bases and the J gene end by 4 bases; junction bases not matched to a gene: 8. The CDR3 covers 16 residues. The CDR3 DNA is TGTGCCAGCTCACCCGGCCTAGCGGGTAAATACAATGAGCAGTTCTTC. This sequence encodes CASSPGLAGKYNEQFF.

This clone was counted once. The V call is TRBV11-2, the J call TRBJ2-2, with 9 bases identical to TRBD2. The V gene end was trimmed by 3 bases and the J gene end by 4 bases; junction bases not matched to a gene: 3. The CDR3 sequence is 15 residues long. Per the germline V gene, CDR1 is SGHAT and CDR2 is FQNNGV. CDR3 loop: CASSLAGGGTGELFF. The CDR3 DNA sequence: TGTGCCAGCAGCTTGGCGGGAGGGGGCACCGGGGAGCTGTTTTTT.

The chain uses TRBV7-2 and TRBJ2-7; 9 bases agree with TRBD1. Losses at the gene ends were 5 bases for V and 2 bases for J; bases not matched to a gene: 4. The CDR3 loop spans 14 amino acids. CDR1 SGHTA and CDR2 FQGNSA come from the germline V gene. CDR3 DNA: TGTGCCAGCAGCCCCGGGACAGGGCCCTACGAGCAGTACTTC. As protein: CASSPGTGPYEQYF.

The chain is built from TRBV5-6 and TRBJ2-7, with 7 positions matching TRBD1. This CDR3 is built from 13 residues. Germline loops: CDR1 SGHDT, CDR2 YYEEEE. With 4 bases clipped from V and 1 base from J, the junction kept 2 bases outside the gene matches. CDR3 sequence reads: CASSGQASYEQYF. CDR3 sequence (DNA): TGTGCCAGCAGCGGACAGGCGTCCTACGAGCAGTACTTC.